This entry describes one T cell receptor beta chain. Its target is not known. These data originate in a study of PD-L1 blockade in urothelial cancer. Overall study: Blood analyses occurred 3 weeks (second dose) and 6 weeks post treatment start. Study findings and constraints: Pretreatment TCR clonality in blood, when below the median, was predictive of better survival.

Time point: peripheral blood 6 weeks after treatment start. The assay was immunoSEQ multiplex PCR, and TCRdb's table has in-frame clones only and misses some. The sample has around 100,000 clones, less than 95% seen once. V dropped 4 bases and J dropped 2 bases, with 13 bases sitting between them. CDR1 SGHRS and CDR2 YFSETQ come from the germline V gene. This CDR3 is 14 amino acids long. This specimen was PBMCs, taken around atezolizumab (anti-PD-L1) treatment. The clonotype comes from a man aged 55-75 years with urothelial cancer. The chain combines TRBV5-1 with TRBJ2-7; D remains unclear. The CDR3 loop reads CASSPLRSTYEQYF. The DNA for the CDR3 is TGCGCCAGCAGCCCCCTAAGGAGTACCTACGAGCAGTACTTC.